The T cell receptor (beta chain) under discussion was sequenced for a study of radiation and T cells in renal cell carcinoma (dated by TCRdb to 2018 to 2020). Some background on the complete study: Samples came from a clinical trial, in which primary renal cell carcinomas received 15 Gy stereotactic body radiation therapy followed by nephrectomy 4 weeks later. In total, about 50 samples, comprising some 25 tumors and 27 peripheral blood samples, were subjected to TCR beta sequencing. Across all 50 or so samples, around 4,000,000 unique CDR3 nucleotide sequences, encoding approximately 2.5 million unique CDR3 amino acid sequences, were identified. Overall study results and their limits: Because the trial had a single-armed design, the trial could not examine how radiation dose or scheduling affected the TCR repertoire. Changes in the blood repertoire were not tracked past 4 weeks after treatment. No pretreatment tumor biopsies were available, so the baseline intratumoral presence of clonotypes could not be determined. An increase in top tumor clonotypes in blood was observed from baseline to 2 weeks post-radiation, followed by contraction by 4 weeks, which was taken to suggest transient expansion of tumor-resident clones.

Only a few counts were recorded for this clone. The antigen it recognizes is unknown. The input lacks base qualities; no much larger clone sits a single base away. The immunoSEQ kit was used, according to the manufacturer's recommendations, to generate TCR beta libraries from genomic DNA. To prepare the libraries, a first multiplex PCR with proprietary primers was run, followed by a second PCR that added unique barcodes, and a bead cleanup was done after each round. A kit-provided positive control reaction and a negative control reaction were included in every sample batch. The final libraries were assessed on an Agilent 4200 TapeStation D1000 ScreenTape, pooled by volume, and quantified by qPCR. An Illumina NextSeq500 fitted with a MidOutput 150-cycle cartridge performed the sequencing, running 156 Read1 cycles and 15 Index1 cycles with the kit's custom primers. The pooled library was loaded at around 1.1 pM with a roughly 20% PhiX control spike-in. The authors' analysis ran thus. Vendor-processed data were analyzed in R, with a clonotype defined as all T cells sharing the same CDR3 nucleotide sequence. In the clone abundance analyses, frequencies in each sample were normalized to that sample's 10,000 most abundant clones. Public T cell clones, averaging fewer than five per sample, were removed before analysis. A difference in abundance of at least 32-fold between compartments was used to define tumor-enriched and baseline blood-enriched clonotypes. A beta-binomial differential abundance model was applied to find clonotypes that expanded or contracted between blood time points. Tumor-blood repertoire similarity was measured with the Baroni-Urbani and Buser coefficient, and group comparisons used two-tailed Wilcoxon tests in R. TCRdb carries this immuneACCESS record with in-frame sequences only. Its versions omit some clonotypes, under half of them owing to an unresolved V gene in the studies checked, with the rest unexplained. The DNA was the basis for D and trimming; V, J and clone size are from that table. In all, the sample holds about 59,000 clones, and roughly three quarters of those were seen once. Under 7.5% of the sample is taken by the ten largest.

The sample's time point label, decoded: baseline pretreatment blood. Explained via the paper, the treatment or condition label denotes: 15 Gy SBRT to primary tumor, nephrectomy 4 weeks later. To follow tumor-enriched clonotypes, peripheral blood was collected serially from radiation-treated patients at baseline and again at 2 weeks and 4 weeks after SBRT. Every patient had renal cell carcinoma of clear cell pathology. The QIAamp DNA Blood Mini Kit (Qiagen) was used to prepare genomic DNA for TCR sequencing. Samples were included in the analyses only if all quality control checks were passed. The CDR3 sequence holds 15 residues, the cysteine and phenylalanine included. CDR3 DNA only is kept here, 45 bases in frame from base 1. Relative to germline, V is missing 1 base and J is missing 3 bases, with 6 bases of the junction outside any gene match. Taken from the germline V gene (reference sequence), the CDR1 and CDR2 loops are GTSNPN and SVGIG.

In this chain, TRBV30 is recombined with TRBJ1-1; TRBD1 fits 9 bases in the junction. Sequenced here: blood, sampled from a patient whose treatment included radiotherapy and nephrectomy. The source of this sequence is a man in his sixties with renal cell carcinoma. The CDR3: CAWSGLGQGYTEAFF. The nucleotide sequence is TGTGCCTGGAGTGGGTTAGGACAGGGGTACACTGAAGCTTTCTTT.